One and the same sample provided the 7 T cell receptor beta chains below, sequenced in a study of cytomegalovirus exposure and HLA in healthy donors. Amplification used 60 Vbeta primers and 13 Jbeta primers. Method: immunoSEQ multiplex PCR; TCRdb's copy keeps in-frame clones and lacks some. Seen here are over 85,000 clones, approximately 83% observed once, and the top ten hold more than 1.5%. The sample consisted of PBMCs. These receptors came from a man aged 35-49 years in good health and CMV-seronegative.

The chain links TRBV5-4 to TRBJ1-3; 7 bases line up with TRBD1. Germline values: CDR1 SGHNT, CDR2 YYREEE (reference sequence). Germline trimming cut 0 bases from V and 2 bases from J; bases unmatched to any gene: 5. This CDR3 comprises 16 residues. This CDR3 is CASSLGMDRPGNTIYF. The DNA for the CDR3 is TGTGCCAGCAGCTTGGGGATGGACAGGCCTGGAAACACCATATATTTT.

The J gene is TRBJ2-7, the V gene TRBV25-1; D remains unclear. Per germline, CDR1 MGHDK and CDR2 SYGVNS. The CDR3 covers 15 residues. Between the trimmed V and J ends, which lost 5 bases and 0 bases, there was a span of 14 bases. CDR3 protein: CASSPSLISSYEQYF. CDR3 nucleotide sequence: TGTGCCAGCAGTCCCTCCCTAATAAGCTCCTACGAGCAGTACTTC.

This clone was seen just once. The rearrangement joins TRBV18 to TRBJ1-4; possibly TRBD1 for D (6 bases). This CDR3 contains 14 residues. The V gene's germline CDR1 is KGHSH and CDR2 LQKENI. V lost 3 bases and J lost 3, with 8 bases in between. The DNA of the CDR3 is TGTGCCAGCTCACCGGGACAACCTAATGAAAAACTGTTTTTT. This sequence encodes CASSPGQPNEKLFF.

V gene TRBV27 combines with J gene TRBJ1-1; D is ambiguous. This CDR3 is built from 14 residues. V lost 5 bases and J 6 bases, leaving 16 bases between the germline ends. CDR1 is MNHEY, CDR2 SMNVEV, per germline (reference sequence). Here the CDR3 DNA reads TGTGCCAGCAGTAGGAGGGAGGACGGCGCTGAAGCTTTCTTT. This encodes CASSRREDGAEAFF.

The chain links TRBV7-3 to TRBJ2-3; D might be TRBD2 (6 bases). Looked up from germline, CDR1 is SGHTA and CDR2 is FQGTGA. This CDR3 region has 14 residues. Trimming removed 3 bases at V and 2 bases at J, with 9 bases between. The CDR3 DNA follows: TGTGCCAGCAGCTTCGGGACTTCCACAGATACGCAGTATTTT. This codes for CASSFGTSTDTQYF.

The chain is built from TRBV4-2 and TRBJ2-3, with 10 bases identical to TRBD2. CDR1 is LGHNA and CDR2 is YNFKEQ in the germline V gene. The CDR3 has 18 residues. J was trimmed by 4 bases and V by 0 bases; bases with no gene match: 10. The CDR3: CASSQEMVAGGVSDTQYF. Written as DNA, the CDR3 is TGTGCCAGCAGCCAAGAGATGGTAGCGGGGGGCGTATCAGATACGCAGTATTTT.

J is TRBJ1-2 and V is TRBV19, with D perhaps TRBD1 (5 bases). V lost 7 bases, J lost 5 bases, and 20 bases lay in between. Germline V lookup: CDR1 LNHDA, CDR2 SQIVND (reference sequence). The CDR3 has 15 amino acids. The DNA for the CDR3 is TGTGCCAGTAAGGCGGCGGCGGGGCTTATTTATGGCTACACCTTC. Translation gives CASKAAAGLIYGYTF.